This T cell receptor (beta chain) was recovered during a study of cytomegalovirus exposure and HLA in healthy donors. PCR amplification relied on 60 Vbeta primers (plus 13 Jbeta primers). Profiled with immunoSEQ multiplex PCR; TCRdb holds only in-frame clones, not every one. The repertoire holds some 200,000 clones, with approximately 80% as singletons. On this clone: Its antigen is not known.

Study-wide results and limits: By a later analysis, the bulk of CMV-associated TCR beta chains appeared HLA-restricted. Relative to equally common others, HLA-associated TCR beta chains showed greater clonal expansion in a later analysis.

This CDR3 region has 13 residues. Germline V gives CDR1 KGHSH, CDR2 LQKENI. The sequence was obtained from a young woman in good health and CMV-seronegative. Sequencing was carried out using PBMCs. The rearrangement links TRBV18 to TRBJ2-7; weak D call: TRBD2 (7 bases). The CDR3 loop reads CASSTKQGGEQFV. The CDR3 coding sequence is TGTGCCAGCTCAACAAAACAGGGAGGGGAGCAGTTCGTC.